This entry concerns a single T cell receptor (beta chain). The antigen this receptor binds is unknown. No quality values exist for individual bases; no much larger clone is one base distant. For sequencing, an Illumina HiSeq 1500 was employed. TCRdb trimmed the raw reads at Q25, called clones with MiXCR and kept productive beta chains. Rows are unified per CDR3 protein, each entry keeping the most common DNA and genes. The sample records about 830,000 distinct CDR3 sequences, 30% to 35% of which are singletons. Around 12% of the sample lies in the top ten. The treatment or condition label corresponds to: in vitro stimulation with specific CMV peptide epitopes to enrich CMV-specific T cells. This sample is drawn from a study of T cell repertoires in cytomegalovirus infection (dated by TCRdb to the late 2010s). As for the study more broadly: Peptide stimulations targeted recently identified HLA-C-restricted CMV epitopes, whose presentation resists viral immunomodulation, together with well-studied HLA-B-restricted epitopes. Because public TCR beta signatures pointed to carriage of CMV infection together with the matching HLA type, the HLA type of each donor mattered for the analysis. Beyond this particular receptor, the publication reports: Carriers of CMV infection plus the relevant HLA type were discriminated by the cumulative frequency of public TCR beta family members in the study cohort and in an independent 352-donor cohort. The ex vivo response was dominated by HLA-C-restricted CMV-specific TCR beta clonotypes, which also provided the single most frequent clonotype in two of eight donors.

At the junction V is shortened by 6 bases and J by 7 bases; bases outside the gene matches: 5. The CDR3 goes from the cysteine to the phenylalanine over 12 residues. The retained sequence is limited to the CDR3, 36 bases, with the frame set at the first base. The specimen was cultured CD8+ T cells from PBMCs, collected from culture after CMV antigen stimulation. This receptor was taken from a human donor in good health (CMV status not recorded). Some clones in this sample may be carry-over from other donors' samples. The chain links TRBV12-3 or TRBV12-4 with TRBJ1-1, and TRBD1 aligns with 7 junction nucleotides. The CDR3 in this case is CASRQGRFEAFF. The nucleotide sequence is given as TGTGCCAGCAGACAGGGGAGGTTTGAAGCTTTCTTT.